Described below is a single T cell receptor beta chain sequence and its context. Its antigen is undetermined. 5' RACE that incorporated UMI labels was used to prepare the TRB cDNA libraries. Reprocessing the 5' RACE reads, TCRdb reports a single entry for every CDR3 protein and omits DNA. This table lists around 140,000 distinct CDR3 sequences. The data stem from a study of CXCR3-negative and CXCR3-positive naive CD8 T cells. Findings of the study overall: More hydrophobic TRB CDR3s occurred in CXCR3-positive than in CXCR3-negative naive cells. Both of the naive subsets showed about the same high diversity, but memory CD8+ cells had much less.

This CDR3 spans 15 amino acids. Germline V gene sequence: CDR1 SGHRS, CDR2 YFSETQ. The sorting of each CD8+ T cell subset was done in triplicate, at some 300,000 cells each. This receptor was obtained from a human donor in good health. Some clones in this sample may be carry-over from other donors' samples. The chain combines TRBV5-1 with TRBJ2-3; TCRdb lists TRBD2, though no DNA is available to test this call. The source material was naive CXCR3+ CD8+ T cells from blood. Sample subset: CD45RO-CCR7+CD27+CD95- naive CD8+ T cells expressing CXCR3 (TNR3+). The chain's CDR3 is CASSRGTSGTDTQYF.